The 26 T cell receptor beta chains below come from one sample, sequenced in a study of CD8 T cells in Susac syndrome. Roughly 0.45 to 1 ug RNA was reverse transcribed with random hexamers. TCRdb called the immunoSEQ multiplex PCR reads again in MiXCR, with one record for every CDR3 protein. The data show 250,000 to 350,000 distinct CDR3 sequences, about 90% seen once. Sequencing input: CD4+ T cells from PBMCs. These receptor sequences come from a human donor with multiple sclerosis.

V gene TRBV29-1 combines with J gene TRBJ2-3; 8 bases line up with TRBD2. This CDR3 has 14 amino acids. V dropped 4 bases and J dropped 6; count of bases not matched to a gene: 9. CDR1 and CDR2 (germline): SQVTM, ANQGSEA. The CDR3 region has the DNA TGCAGCGTTGGCCACGGGGGGGCAGGGGATACGCAGTATTTT. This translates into CSVGHGGAGDTQYF.

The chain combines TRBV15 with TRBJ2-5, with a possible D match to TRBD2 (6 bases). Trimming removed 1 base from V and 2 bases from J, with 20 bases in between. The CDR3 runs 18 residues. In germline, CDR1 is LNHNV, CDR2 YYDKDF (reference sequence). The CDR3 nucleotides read TGTGCCACCAGCAGAGGGATCGGAGGGTTCGCCACACAAGAGACCCAGTACTTC. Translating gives CATSRGIGGFATQETQYF.

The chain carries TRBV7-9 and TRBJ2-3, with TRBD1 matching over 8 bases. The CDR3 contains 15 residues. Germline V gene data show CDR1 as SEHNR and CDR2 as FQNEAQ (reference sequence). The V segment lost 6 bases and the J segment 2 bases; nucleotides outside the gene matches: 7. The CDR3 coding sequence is TGTGCCAGCAGGAGACAGGGGTTAAACACAGATACGCAGTATTTT. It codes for CASRRQGLNTDTQYF. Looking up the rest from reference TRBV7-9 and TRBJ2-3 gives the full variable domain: DTGVSQNPRHKITKRGQNVTFRCDPISEHNRLYWYRQTLGQGPEFLTYFQNEAQLEKSRLLSDRFSAERPKGSFSTLEIQRTEQGDSAMYLCASRRQGLNTDTQYFGPGTRLTVL.

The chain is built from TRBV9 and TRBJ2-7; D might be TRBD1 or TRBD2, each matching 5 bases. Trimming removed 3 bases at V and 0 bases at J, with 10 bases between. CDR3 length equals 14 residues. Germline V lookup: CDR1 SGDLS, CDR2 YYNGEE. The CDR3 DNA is TGTGCCAGCAGCGCGGGACGGAGCTCCTACGAGCAGTACTTC. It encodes CASSAGRSSYEQYF.

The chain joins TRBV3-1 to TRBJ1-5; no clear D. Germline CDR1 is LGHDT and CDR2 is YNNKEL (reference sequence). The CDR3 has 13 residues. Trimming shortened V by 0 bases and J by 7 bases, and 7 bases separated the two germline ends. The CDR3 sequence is CASSQDLDQPQHF. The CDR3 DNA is TGTGCCAGCAGCCAAGATCTTGACCAGCCCCAGCATTTT.

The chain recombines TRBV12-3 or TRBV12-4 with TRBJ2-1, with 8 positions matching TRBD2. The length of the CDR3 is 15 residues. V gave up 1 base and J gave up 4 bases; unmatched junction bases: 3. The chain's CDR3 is CASSLGTSGYNEQFF. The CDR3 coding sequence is TGTGCCAGCAGTTTAGGTACTAGCGGATACAATGAGCAGTTCTTC.

The DNA of the CDR3 is TGCGCCAGCAGCTTGGAGGTGGCGGGGCATACAGATACGCAGTATTTT. Protein product: CASSLEVAGHTDTQYF. The chain combines TRBV5-1 with TRBJ2-3; TRBD2 might be the D (6 bases). Germline lookup yields CDR1 SGHRS and CDR2 YFSETQ. The CDR3 length is 16 residues. V was shortened by 0 bases and J by 3 bases, with 14 bases between the two germline ends.

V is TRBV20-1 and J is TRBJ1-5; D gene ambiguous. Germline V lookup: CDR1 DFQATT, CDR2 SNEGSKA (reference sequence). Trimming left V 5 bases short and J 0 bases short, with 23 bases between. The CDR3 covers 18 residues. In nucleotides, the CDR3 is TGCAGTGCTCGGAGGAGTTGGGCGGGTGATGATAGCAATCAGCCCCAGCATTTT. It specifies CSARRSWAGDDSNQPQHF.

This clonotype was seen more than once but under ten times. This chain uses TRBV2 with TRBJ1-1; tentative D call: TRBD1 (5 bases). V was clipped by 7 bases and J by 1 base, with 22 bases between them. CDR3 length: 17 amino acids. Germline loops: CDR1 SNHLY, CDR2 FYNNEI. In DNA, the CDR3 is TGTGCCAGCACCACTGGGGGTAGTGACAGTCCGAACACTGAAGCTTTCTTT. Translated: CASTTGGSDSPNTEAFF. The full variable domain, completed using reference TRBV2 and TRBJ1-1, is EPEVTQTPSHQVTQMGQEVILRCVPISNHLYFYWYRQILGQKVEFLVSFYNNEISEKSEIFDDQFSVERPDGSNFTLKIRSTKLEDSAMYFCASTTGGSDSPNTEAFFGQGTRLTVV.

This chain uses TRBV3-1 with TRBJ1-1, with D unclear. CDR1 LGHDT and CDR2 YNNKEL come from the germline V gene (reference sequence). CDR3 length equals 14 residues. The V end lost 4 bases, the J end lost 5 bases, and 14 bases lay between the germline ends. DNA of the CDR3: TGTGCCAGCAGCCCACAGTCAGGTGGGACTGAAGCTTTCTTT. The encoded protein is CASSPQSGGTEAFF.

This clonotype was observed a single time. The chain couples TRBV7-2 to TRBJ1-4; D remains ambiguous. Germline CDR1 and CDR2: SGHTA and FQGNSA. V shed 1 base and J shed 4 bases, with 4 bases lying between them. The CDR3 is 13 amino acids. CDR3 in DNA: TGTGCCAGCAGCTTAGTATTTAATGAAAAACTGTTTTTT. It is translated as CASSLVFNEKLFF.

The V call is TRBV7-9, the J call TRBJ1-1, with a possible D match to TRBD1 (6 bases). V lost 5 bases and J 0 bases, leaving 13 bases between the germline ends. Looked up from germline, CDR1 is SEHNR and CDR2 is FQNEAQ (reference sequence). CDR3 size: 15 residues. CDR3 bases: TGTGCCAGCAGCGATCTGAGGGGGATGAACACTGAAGCTTTCTTT. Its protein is CASSDLRGMNTEAFF.

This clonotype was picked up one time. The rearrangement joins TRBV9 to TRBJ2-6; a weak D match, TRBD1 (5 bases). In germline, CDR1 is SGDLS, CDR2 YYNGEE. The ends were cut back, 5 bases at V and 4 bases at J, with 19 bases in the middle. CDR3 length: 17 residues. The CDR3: CASSLRGTRTGANVLTF. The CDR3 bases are TGTGCCAGCAGTCTAAGGGGAACCCGGACGGGGGCCAACGTCCTGACTTTC.

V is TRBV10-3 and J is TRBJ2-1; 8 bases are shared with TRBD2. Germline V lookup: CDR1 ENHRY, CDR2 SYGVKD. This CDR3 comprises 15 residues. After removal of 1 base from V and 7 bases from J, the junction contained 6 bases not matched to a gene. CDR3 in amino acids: CAISELTSGENEQFF. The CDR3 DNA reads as TGTGCCATCAGTGAGTTAACTAGCGGAGAGAATGAGCAGTTCTTC.

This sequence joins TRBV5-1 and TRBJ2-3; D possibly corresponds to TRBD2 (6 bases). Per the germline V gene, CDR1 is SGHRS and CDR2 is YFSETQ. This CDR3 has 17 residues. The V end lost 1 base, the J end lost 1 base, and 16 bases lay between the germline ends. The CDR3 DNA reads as TGCGCCAGCAGCTTGAACTCCGGGAGCGGAGGCACAGATACGCAGTATTTT. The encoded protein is CASSLNSGSGGTDTQYF.

CDR3 nucleotides: TGTGCCAGCAGTGCAGAGGGTGGGGGAGCCAAAAACATTCAGTACTTC. Translated, it gives CASSAEGGGAKNIQYF. J is TRBJ2-4 and V is TRBV2; D is perhaps TRBD1 or TRBD2 (5 bases each). The V gene lost 4 bases and the J gene lost 0 bases, with 13 bases spanning the gap. There are 16 residues in the CDR3. Germline lookup yields CDR1 SNHLY and CDR2 FYNNEI.

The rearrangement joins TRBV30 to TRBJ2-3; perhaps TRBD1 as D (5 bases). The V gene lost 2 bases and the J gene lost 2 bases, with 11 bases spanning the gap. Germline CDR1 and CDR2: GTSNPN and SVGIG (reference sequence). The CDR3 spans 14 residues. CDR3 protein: CAWSTGRVTDTQYF. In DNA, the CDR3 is TGTGCCTGGAGTACCGGCAGGGTCACAGATACGCAGTATTTT.

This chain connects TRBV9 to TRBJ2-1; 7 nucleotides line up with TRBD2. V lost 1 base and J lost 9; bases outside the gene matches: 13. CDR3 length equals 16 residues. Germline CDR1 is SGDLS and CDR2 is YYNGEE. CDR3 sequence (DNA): TGTGCCAGCAGCGTACAGGCGGTCCTCCCGGGGGGTGAGCAGTTCTTC. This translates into CASSVQAVLPGGEQFF.

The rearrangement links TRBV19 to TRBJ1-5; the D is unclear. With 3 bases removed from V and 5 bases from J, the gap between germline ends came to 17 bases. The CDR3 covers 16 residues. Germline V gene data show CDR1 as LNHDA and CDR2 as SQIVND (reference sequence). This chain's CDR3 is CASSMVSQVTHQPQHF. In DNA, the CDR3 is TGTGCCAGTAGTATGGTGTCTCAGGTAACCCATCAGCCCCAGCATTTT. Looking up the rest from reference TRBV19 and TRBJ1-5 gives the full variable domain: DGGITQSPKYLFRKEGQNVTLSCEQNLNHDAMYWYRQDPGQGLRLIYYSQIVNDFQKGDIAEGYSVSREKKESFPLTVTSAQKNPTAFYLCASSMVSQVTHQPQHFGDGTRLSIL.

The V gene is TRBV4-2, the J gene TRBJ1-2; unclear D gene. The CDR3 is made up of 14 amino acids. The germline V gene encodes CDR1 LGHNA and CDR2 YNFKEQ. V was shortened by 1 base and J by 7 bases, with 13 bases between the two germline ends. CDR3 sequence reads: CASSQAHSQLGYTF. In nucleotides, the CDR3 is TGTGCCAGCAGCCAAGCCCATAGCCAGCTTGGCTACACCTTC.

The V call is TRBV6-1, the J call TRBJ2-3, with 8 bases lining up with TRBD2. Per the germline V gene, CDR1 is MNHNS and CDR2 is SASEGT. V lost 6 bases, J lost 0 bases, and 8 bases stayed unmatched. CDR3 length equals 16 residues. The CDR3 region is CASSPPGGTSTDTQYF. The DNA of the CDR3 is TGTGCCAGCAGCCCCCCGGGAGGGACTAGCACAGATACGCAGTATTTT.

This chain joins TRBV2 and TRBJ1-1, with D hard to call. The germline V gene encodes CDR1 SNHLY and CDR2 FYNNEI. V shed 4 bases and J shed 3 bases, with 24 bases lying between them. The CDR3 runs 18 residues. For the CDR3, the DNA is TGTGCCAGCAGTGGACGGATTGGTGTCTCCCGCGGAGACACTGAAGCTTTCTTT. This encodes CASSGRIGVSRGDTEAFF.

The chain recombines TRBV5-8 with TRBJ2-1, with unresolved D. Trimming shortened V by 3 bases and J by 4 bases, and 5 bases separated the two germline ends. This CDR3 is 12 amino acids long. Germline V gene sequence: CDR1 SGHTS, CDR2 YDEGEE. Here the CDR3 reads CASSSFYNEQFF. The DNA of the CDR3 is TGTGCCAGCAGCTCTTTTTACAATGAGCAGTTCTTC.

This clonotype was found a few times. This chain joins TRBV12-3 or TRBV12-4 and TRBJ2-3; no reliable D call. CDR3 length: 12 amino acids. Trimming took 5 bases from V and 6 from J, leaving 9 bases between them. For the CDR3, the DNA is TGTGCCAGCAGTGTACTGACCGATACGCAGTATTTT. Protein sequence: CASSVLTDTQYF.

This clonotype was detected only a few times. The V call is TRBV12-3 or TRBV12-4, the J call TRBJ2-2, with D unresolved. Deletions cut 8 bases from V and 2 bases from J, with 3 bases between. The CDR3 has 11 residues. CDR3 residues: CASSNTGELFF. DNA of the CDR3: TGTGCCAGCTCAAACACCGGGGAGCTGTTTTTT.

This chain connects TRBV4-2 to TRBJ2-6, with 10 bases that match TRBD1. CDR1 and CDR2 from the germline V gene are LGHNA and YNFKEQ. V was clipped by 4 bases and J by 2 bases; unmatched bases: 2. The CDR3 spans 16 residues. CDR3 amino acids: CASSPGQGAGANVLTF. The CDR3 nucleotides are TGTGCCAGCAGCCCTGGACAGGGGGCTGGGGCCAACGTCCTGACTTTC.